This T cell receptor beta chain was captured by sequencing in a study of blood T cell repertoires in COVID-19. Whole-study context: Acute-phase and convalescent COVID-19 samples originated in the United States, Italy and Spain. T cells, B-cell-depleted T cells, or PBMCs provided the cDNA or gDNA that served as material.

The length of the CDR3 is 13 residues. The V gene lost 6 bases and the J gene lost 6 bases, with 12 bases spanning the gap. Germline-derived CDR1 and CDR2 are LNHDA and SQIVND (reference sequence). Source study methods: Estimates of nucleated cell counts were drawn from the amplification of reference gene primers. Produced via immunoSEQ multiplex PCR; TCRdb's table is partial and in-frame only. The V and J calls and clone size are taken from that table; D and trimming were inferred from the DNA. The sample carries tens of thousands of clones, around 88% recorded once. What was sequenced was peripheral blood. The origin of this receptor is a woman aged 80 or over with acute or convalescent COVID-19. The V call is TRBV19, the J call TRBJ2-1; D perhaps matches TRBD1 (6 bases). The CDR3 bases are TGTGCCAGTAGACCGGGGACAAGCAATGAGCAGTTCTTC. Protein: CASRPGTSNEQFF.